This T cell receptor (beta chain) was captured by sequencing in a study of CD8 T cells in Susac syndrome. Study-level information: Within the sequenced Susac syndrome patient group, six exhibited active disease and under 10 were in remission.

Study-wide results and limits: Expansion of Susac CD8+ clones peaked in TEMRA cells and in active patients. As acknowledged by the study, its TCR sequencing and HLA analysis included a relatively small number of individuals.

With regard to this clonotype: Its antigen remains unknown.

When the RNA was reverse transcribed, random hexamers were used with an input of roughly 0.45 to 1 ug. Each CDR3 protein gets one entry after TCRdb re-called the immunoSEQ multiplex PCR reads with MiXCR. The sample has 100,000 to 150,000 distinct CDR3 sequences, 90% to 95% seen once. Both CD4+ and CD8+ T cells were negatively isolated, and TEMRA cells underwent FACS enrichment. Trimming removed 2 bases from V and 5 bases from J, with 9 bases in between. Germline V lookup: CDR1 DFQATT, CDR2 SNEGSKA (reference sequence). This CDR3 is built from 12 residues. The clonotype comes from a human donor with Susac syndrome. V usage is TRBV20-1 and J usage is TRBJ2-5; D is ambiguous. Sequencing was done on a sample of CD8+ T cells from PBMCs. The CDR3 reads CSARWARETQYF. The CDR3 nucleotides are TGCAGTGCTAGATGGGCCAGGGAGACCCAGTACTTC.